A selection of T cell receptor beta chains follows, all from one sample in a study of cytomegalovirus exposure and HLA in healthy donors. Profiling relied on immunoSEQ multiplex PCR, and the TCRdb table lists in-frame clones only, not all of them. In the table there are about 140,000 clones, 76% of which are singletons. The sample consisted of PBMCs. These receptor sequences come from a male donor in good health and CMV-seronegative. Each CDR3 is given with its conserved first and last residue. The order of the fields is V gene, J gene, clone size, D gene, CDR3 DNA, CDR3 protein. D genes are given only for firm matches. Clone size is stated in some rows and not others, as once, few, many or a class when expanded.

TRBV5-1	TRBJ1-2	.	.	TGCGCCAGTAAGCTGGACAGTTATGACTATGGCTACACCTTC	CASKLDSYDYGYTF
TRBV18	TRBJ1-2	.	TRBD1	TGTGCCAGCTCACCAGGGACAGCCGGTAACTATGGCTACACCTTC	CASSPGTAGNYGYTF
TRBV2	TRBJ2-5	.	TRBD2	TGTGCCAGCAGTGGTTATAGCGGGCCTCAAGAGACCCAGTACTTC	CASSGYSGPQETQYF
TRBV29-1	TRBJ2-5	.	.	TGCAGCTTCAGAGAGACCCAGTACTTC	CSFRETQYF
TRBV5-4	TRBJ1-2	.	.	TGTGCCAGCAGCTTGGACATTTTCACCAACTATGGCTACACCTTC	CASSLDIFTNYGYTF
TRBV28	TRBJ1-2	.	.	TGTGCCACGAGGAAGGGGTCCTCATATAGTGGCTACACCTTC	CATRKGSSYSGYTF
TRBV7-2	TRBJ2-2	.	TRBD1	TGTGCCAGCAGCTTTATGAGAGTACAGGGGGCGAGTTCCGGGGAGCTGTTTTTT	CASSFMRVQGASSGELFF
TRBV28	TRBJ1-4	.	.	TGTGCCAGCAGTCCCGGACAGAGAGAAAAACTGTTTTTT	CASSPGQREKLFF
TRBV7-9	TRBJ2-1	.	TRBD2	TGTGCCAGCAGTCCGGAGCGGGGATTCTACAATGAGCAGTTCTTC	CASSPERGFYNEQFF
TRBV6-1	TRBJ1-2	.	.	TGTGCCAGCAGTGTGAGTACCGTTTATGGCTACACCTTC	CASSVSTVYGYTF
TRBV7-9	TRBJ1-1	.	TRBD1	TGTGCCAGCAGCATTGCCCGGGACAGGGAAGCTTTCTTT	CASSIARDREAFF
TRBV30	TRBJ1-2	.	.	TGTGCCTGGAATCGGGGAGGGGACTATGGCTACACCTTC	CAWNRGGDYGYTF
TRBV5-4	TRBJ2-7	.	TRBD1	TGTGCCAGCAGCTCGGGGGACAGGGGACGACTAGAAGAGTACTTC	CASSSGDRGRLEEYF
TRBV15	TRBJ1-2	.	.	TGTGCCACCAGCAGAGCCCCCCCCAATGGCTACACCTTC	CATSRAPPNGYTF
TRBV6-1	TRBJ1-2	few	TRBD1	TGTGCCAGCAATCTACGACAGGGTGACTATGGCTACACCTTC	CASNLRQGDYGYTF
TRBV30	TRBJ2-7	.	TRBD1	TGTGCCTGGAGACCCCGGGACAGGGGGTACGAGCAGTACTTC	CAWRPRDRGYEQYF
TRBV29-1	TRBJ1-5	.	TRBD1	TGCAGCGTCCCCAGTTGGGACAGGACCCTTTATAGCAATCAGCCCCAGCATTTT	CSVPSWDRTLYSNQPQHF